The 16 T cell receptor beta chains below come from one sample, sequenced in a study of identical twins. TCRdb recomputed calls from the 5' RACE reads with MiXCR, one row per CDR3 protein. The top ten clones hold 9% to 10% of a sample with 200,000 to 250,000 distinct CDR3 sequences, over 9.5% of them seen once. Source material: memory T cells sorted from blood. These TCRs come from a man aged 50 or older in good health.

V gene TRBV2 combines with J gene TRBJ1-1, with 8 bases aligning to TRBD1. CDR3 length: 12 amino acids. V shed 6 bases, J shed 5 bases, and the junction held 2 bases outside the gene matches. Germline V gives CDR1 SNHLY, CDR2 FYNNEI. The CDR3: CASRQGVTEAFF. CDR3 coding DNA: TGTGCCAGCAGACAGGGGGTGACTGAAGCTTTCTTT. Complete variable domain (other parts from reference TRBV2 and TRBJ1-1): EPEVTQTPSHQVTQMGQEVILRCVPISNHLYFYWYRQILGQKVEFLVSFYNNEISEKSEIFDDQFSVERPDGSNFTLKIRSTKLEDSAMYFCASRQGVTEAFFGQGTRLTVV.

This clonotype was observed many times. The chain uses TRBV12-3 or TRBV12-4 and TRBJ2-4; D unclear. The CDR3 has 14 amino acids. Trimming shortened V by 3 bases and J by 1 base, and 7 bases separated the two germline ends. The CDR3, as DNA: TGTGCCAGCAGTTTTTTCGGGGCCAAAAACATTCAGTACTTC. Amino acid sequence: CASSFFGAKNIQYF.

In its sample, this clonotype was seen a few times. The chain combines TRBV27 with TRBJ2-5; unclear D gene. This CDR3 is built from 13 residues. V was cut by 6 bases and J by 3 bases, with 11 bases left in between. In germline, CDR1 is MNHEY, CDR2 SMNVEV (reference sequence). The CDR3 sequence is CASSRTEKETQYF. CDR3 nucleotide sequence: TGTGCCAGCAGCCGGACGGAGAAAGAGACCCAGTACTTC.

The table lists this clonotype with many counts. The genes are TRBV20-1 and TRBJ1-1; the match to TRBD1 covers 8 bases. Germline V gene sequence: CDR1 DFQATT, CDR2 SNEGSKA (reference sequence). The CDR3 has 15 residues. Trimming cost V 2 bases and J 6 bases; bases outside gene matches: 11. For the CDR3, the DNA is TGCAGTGCTAGAACTAAAGGGGACAGGTATTCTGAAGCTTTCTTT. It translates to CSARTKGDRYSEAFF.

The rearrangement links TRBV28 to TRBJ1-3; D may be TRBD1 (5 bases). Trimming took 6 bases from V and 2 from J, leaving 14 bases between them. The CDR3 is 15 residues long. From germline, CDR1 is MDHEN and CDR2 SYDVKM. The CDR3 reads CASSPSRGAGNTIYF. As DNA, the CDR3 is TGTGCCAGCAGCCCCTCTCGGGGGGCTGGAAACACCATATATTTT.

This clonotype was observed many times. The V gene is TRBV28, the J gene TRBJ1-1; 7 bases align to TRBD1. Germline V gene lookup returns CDR1 MDHEN and CDR2 SYDVKM. This CDR3 comprises 16 residues. The junction had 10 bases not matched to a gene; V was cut back by 6 bases and J by 0 bases. CDR3 bases: TGTGCCAGCAGGACACAGGGGTGGGTGATGAACACTGAAGCTTTCTTT. It codes for CASRTQGWVMNTEAFF.

In its sample, this clonotype was seen many times. The chain recombines TRBV6-5 with TRBJ2-3; D ambiguous. The CDR3 has 12 amino acids. Germline CDR1 and CDR2: MNHEY and SVGAGI. Trimming stripped 6 bases from V and 0 bases from J, with 4 bases between. CDR3 coding DNA: TGTGCCAGCAGCCGGAGCACAGATACGCAGTATTTT. Amino acid sequence: CASSRSTDTQYF.

This clonotype appeared a few times. V and J are TRBV20-1 and TRBJ1-6; a possible D gene is TRBD1 (5 bases). The CDR3 loop spans 14 amino acids. V lost 5 bases to trimming and J lost 6 bases, with 14 bases between them. Germline V gene lookup returns CDR1 DFQATT and CDR2 SNEGSKA (reference sequence). CDR3 protein: CSAASGGGNSPLHF. The DNA for the CDR3 is TGCAGTGCTGCCTCTGGGGGAGGTAATTCACCCCTCCACTTT.

At least ten counts were recorded for this clonotype. The rearrangement uses TRBV11-1 and TRBJ2-1; 12 positions agree with TRBD2. The J segment lost 10 bases and the V segment lost 4 bases, leaving 5 bases of the junction unmatched. The germline gives CDR1 SGHAT, CDR2 FQDESV (reference sequence). The CDR3 is 14 residues long. This CDR3 is CASSSSGGAGEQFF. Here the CDR3 DNA reads TGTGCCAGCAGCTCTAGCGGGGGGGCAGGGGAGCAGTTCTTC.

At least ten counts were recorded for this clonotype. The chain uses TRBV15 and TRBJ2-3; TRBD2 matches at 8 bases. The CDR3 spans 14 residues. Trimming cost V 5 bases and J 4 bases; bases outside gene matches: 5. Germline values: CDR1 LNHNV, CDR2 YYDKDF (reference sequence). CDR3 loop: CATSSERGPDTQYF. The DNA for the CDR3 is TGTGCCACCAGCTCCGAGCGGGGGCCAGATACGCAGTATTTT.

This clonotype occurred many times. The chain couples TRBV7-9 to TRBJ2-1; weak D call: TRBD2 (5 bases). The V and J ends lost 4 bases and 5 bases respectively, with 15 bases between them. Germline V gene lookup returns CDR1 SEHNR and CDR2 FQNEAQ (reference sequence). CDR3 length: 15 amino acids. In DNA, the CDR3 is TGTGCCAGCAGCTACGGGATTCTGATGAACAATGAGCAGTTCTTC. Protein: CASSYGILMNNEQFF.

The genes are TRBV12-3 or TRBV12-4 and TRBJ2-5; 11 positions match TRBD2. The junction had 7 bases not matched to a gene; V was cut back by 5 bases and J by 5 bases. The CDR3 runs 15 residues. The CDR3 DNA follows: TGTGCCAGCAGTCCGACCACTAGCGGGGGCGAGACCCAGTACTTC. Translated, it gives CASSPTTSGGETQYF.

Note on this clonotype: A much bigger clone sits one base away, suggesting this may be a read error. The genes are TRBV9 and TRBJ1-2; D ambiguous. The CDR3 is made up of 14 amino acids. Germline V lookup: CDR1 SGDLS, CDR2 YYNGEE. V gave up 4 bases and J gave up 7 bases, with 17 bases separating them. The CDR3 DNA is TGTGCCAGCAGCCCACTAGTACAGCCCCCTGGCTACACCTTC. Amino acid sequence: CASSPLVQPPGYTF.

This clonotype was picked up many times. V usage is TRBV5-1 and J usage is TRBJ2-1; TRBD2 matches 10 bases. The V gene's germline CDR1 is SGHRS and CDR2 YFSETQ. The CDR3 is 17 residues long. The ends lost 0 bases at V and 4 bases at J; junction bases unmatched: 7. The CDR3 protein is CASSLASGSSSYNEQFF. DNA for the CDR3: TGCGCCAGCAGCTTGGCTAGCGGGAGTTCTTCTTACAATGAGCAGTTCTTC.

The sample holds many counts of this clonotype. This chain uses TRBV4-3 with TRBJ2-6; no definite D call. The V end was cut by 4 bases, the J end by 0 bases, with 7 bases between. This CDR3 spans 15 amino acids. Germline V CDR1 and CDR2: LGHNA, YSLEER. For the CDR3, the DNA is TGCGCCAGCAGCCGAGACCTCTCTGGGGCCAACGTCCTGACTTTC. Translated, it gives CASSRDLSGANVLTF.

This clonotype was recorded at least ten times. The chain is built from TRBV29-1 and TRBJ2-2; TRBD2 matches at 9 bases. CDR3 length: 13 residues. Per germline, CDR1 SQVTM and CDR2 ANQGSEA. Losses at the gene ends were 6 bases for V and 7 bases for J; bases not matched to a gene: 6. CDR3 amino acids: CSVVPRGGGELFF. Written as DNA, the CDR3 is TGCAGCGTCGTTCCGCGGGGGGGCGGGGAGCTGTTTTTT.